The entry below describes one TCR beta chain. This specimen comes from a study of cytomegalovirus exposure and HLA in healthy donors. Germline assignment: CDR1 SQVTM and CDR2 ANQGSEA. This CDR3 contains 14 residues. The V segment lost 5 bases and the J segment 2 bases; nucleotides outside the gene matches: 6. The protocol was immunoSEQ multiplex PCR, while the TCRdb copy is restricted to in-frame clones and leaves out a portion. The sample contains 220,000 or so clones, roughly 88% of which appear only once. This sequence originates from a woman aged 25 to 45 in good health and CMV-seropositive. The V gene is TRBV29-1, the J gene TRBJ2-3, with 8 positions matching TRBD1. Specimen: PBMCs. The CDR3 loop reads CSVRTGSHTDTQYF. In nucleotides, the CDR3 is TGCAGCGTTCGGACAGGGAGCCACACAGATACGCAGTATTTT.